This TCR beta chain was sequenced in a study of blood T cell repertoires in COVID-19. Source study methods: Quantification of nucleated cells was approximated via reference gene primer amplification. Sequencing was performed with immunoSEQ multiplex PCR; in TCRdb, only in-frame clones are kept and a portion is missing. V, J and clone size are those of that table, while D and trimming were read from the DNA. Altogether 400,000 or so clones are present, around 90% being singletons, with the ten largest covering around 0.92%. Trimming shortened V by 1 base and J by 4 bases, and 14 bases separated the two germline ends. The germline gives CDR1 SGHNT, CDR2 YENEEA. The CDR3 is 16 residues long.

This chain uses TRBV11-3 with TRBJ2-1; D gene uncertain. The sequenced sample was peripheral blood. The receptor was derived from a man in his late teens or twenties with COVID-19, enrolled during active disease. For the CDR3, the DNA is TGTGCCAGCAGCTTAGTCGGTAGCAGAGGATACAATGAGCAGTTCTTC. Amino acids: CASSLVGSRGYNEQFF. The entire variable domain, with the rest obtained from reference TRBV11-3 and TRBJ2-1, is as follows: EAGVVQSPRYKIIEKKQPVAFWCNPISGHNTLYWYLQNLGQGPELLIRYENEEAVDDSQLPKDRFSAERLKGVDSTLKIQPAELGDSAVYLCASSLVGSRGYNEQFFGPGTRLTVL.